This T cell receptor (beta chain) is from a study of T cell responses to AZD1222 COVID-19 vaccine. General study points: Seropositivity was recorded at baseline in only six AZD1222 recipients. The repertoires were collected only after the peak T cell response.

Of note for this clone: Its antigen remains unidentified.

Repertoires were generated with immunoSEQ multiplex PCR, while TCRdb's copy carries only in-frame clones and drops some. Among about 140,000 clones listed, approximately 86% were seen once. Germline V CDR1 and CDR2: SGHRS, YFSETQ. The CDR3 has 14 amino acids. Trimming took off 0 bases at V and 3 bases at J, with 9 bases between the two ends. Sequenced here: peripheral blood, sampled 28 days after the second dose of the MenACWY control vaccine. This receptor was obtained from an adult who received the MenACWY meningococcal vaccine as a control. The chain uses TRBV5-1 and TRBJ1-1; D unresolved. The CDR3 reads CASSLEDKDTEAFF. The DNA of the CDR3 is TGCGCCAGCAGCTTGGAAGACAAAGACACTGAAGCTTTCTTT.